These T cell receptor beta chains were read from a single sample in a study of T cell repertoires in cytomegalovirus infection. TCRdb re-called the reads through MiXCR, storing one row per CDR3 protein. This sample carries 510,000 or so distinct CDR3 sequences, approximately 25% of them seen once, and the ten largest clones take approximately 13%. The sequenced material came from PBMCs. The receptors were gathered from a human donor in good health (CMV status not recorded). Some clones in this sample may be carry-over from other donors' samples. Each CDR3 is given with its conserved first and last residue. D genes are given only for firm matches. Rows give clone size only sometimes, using once, few, many, or a class for an expanded clone.

clone_size: -; d_call: -; j_call: TRBJ1-3; v_call: TRBV6-2/TRBV6-3; cdr3_aa: CASSYPGIDSGNTIYF; cdr3_nt: TGTGCCAGCAGTTACCCGGGAATCGACTCTGGAAACACCATATATTTT
clone_size: -; d_call: -; j_call: TRBJ1-1; v_call: TRBV5-4; cdr3_aa: CASSGTEMTEAFF; cdr3_nt: TGTGCCAGCAGCGGGACGGAGATGACTGAAGCTTTCTTT
clone_size: once; d_call: TRBD2; j_call: TRBJ2-3; v_call: TRBV19; cdr3_aa: CASSLGGSQTDTQYF; cdr3_nt: TGTGCCAGTAGTCTAGGCGGGAGCCAGACAGATACGCAGTATTTT
clone_size: -; d_call: TRBD1; j_call: TRBJ2-1; v_call: TRBV5-8; cdr3_aa: CASSLERQGRNNEQFF; cdr3_nt: TGTGCCAGCAGCTTGGAGCGACAGGGTAGGAACAATGAGCAGTTCTTC
clone_size: few; d_call: TRBD1; j_call: TRBJ2-7; v_call: TRBV7-2; cdr3_aa: CASSHRTGNEQYF; cdr3_nt: TGTGCCAGCAGCCACCGGACAGGGAACGAGCAGTACTTC
clone_size: many; d_call: -; j_call: TRBJ2-3; v_call: TRBV6-2/TRBV6-3; cdr3_aa: CASSYSEQNTDTQYF; cdr3_nt: TGTGCCAGCAGTTACTCGGAGCAGAACACAGATACGCAGTATTTT
clone_size: few; d_call: -; j_call: TRBJ2-1; v_call: TRBV19; cdr3_aa: CASSIAGADEQFF; cdr3_nt: TGTGCCAGTAGTATAGCAGGCGCTGATGAGCAGTTCTTC
clone_size: -; d_call: -; j_call: TRBJ1-4; v_call: TRBV20-1; cdr3_aa: CSARMTAWGEKLFF; cdr3_nt: TGCAGTGCTCGGATGACCGCCTGGGGTGAAAAACTGTTTTTT
clone_size: -; d_call: TRBD2; j_call: TRBJ2-3; v_call: TRBV7-2; cdr3_aa: CASSISGTTDTQYF; cdr3_nt: TGTGCCAGCAGCATCAGCGGGACCACAGATACGCAGTATTTT
clone_size: few; d_call: -; j_call: TRBJ1-3; v_call: TRBV7-9; cdr3_aa: CASSLKPGGHPGNTIYF; cdr3_nt: TGTGCCAGCAGCTTAAAACCGGGGGGCCATCCTGGAAACACCATATATTTT
clone_size: few; d_call: TRBD1; j_call: TRBJ2-5; v_call: TRBV7-2; cdr3_aa: CASPVRTGPWEETQYF; cdr3_nt: TGTGCCAGCCCCGTTAGGACAGGGCCATGGGAAGAGACCCAGTACTTC
clone_size: few; d_call: -; j_call: TRBJ1-4; v_call: TRBV5-1; cdr3_aa: CASHPGGSNEKLFF; cdr3_nt: TGCGCCAGCCACCCTGGGGGATCTAATGAAAAACTGTTTTTT
clone_size: many; d_call: -; j_call: TRBJ1-2; v_call: TRBV7-2; cdr3_aa: CASSLGSSGTYYGYTF; cdr3_nt: TGTGCCAGCAGCTTAGGCAGCTCGGGCACCTACTATGGCTACACCTTC
clone_size: -; d_call: -; j_call: TRBJ2-1; v_call: TRBV6-2/TRBV6-3; cdr3_aa: CASSYGKRIYNEQFF; cdr3_nt: TGTGCCAGCAGTTACGGAAAAAGAATCTACAATGAGCAGTTCTTC
clone_size: -; d_call: -; j_call: TRBJ1-5; v_call: TRBV2; cdr3_aa: CASRTEGSNQPQHF; cdr3_nt: TGTGCCAGCAGGACGGAGGGCAGCAATCAGCCCCAGCATTTT
clone_size: -; d_call: TRBD2; j_call: TRBJ2-1; v_call: TRBV18; cdr3_aa: CASSPLVSSGYNEQFF; cdr3_nt: TGTGCCAGCTCACCTCTTGTCTCTAGCGGGTACAATGAGCAGTTCTTC
clone_size: many; d_call: TRBD2; j_call: TRBJ2-7; v_call: TRBV7-9; cdr3_aa: CASSSTSRGHEQYF; cdr3_nt: TGTGCCAGCAGCTCGACTAGCAGAGGCCACGAGCAGTACTTC
clone_size: many; d_call: -; j_call: TRBJ1-1; v_call: TRBV7-6; cdr3_aa: CASSEGRVNTEAFF; cdr3_nt: TGTGCCAGCAGCGAAGGAAGGGTGAACACTGAAGCTTTCTTT
clone_size: few; d_call: -; j_call: TRBJ2-7; v_call: TRBV6-1; cdr3_aa: CASILQMNTYEQYF; cdr3_nt: TGTGCCAGCATTTTACAGATGAACACTTACGAGCAGTACTTC
clone_size: few; d_call: -; j_call: TRBJ2-3; v_call: TRBV2; cdr3_aa: CASSAASYSDTQYF; cdr3_nt: TGTGCCAGCAGTGCCGCGTCTTACTCAGATACGCAGTATTTT
clone_size: many; d_call: -; j_call: TRBJ1-5; v_call: TRBV7-2; cdr3_aa: CASSSNPFEMHF; cdr3_nt: TGTGCCAGCAGCTCTAATCCCTTTGAAATGCATTTT
clone_size: -; d_call: TRBD1; j_call: TRBJ1-5; v_call: TRBV3-1; cdr3_aa: CASSPGQGLEPQHF; cdr3_nt: TGTGCCAGCAGCCCGGGACAGGGATTGGAGCCCCAGCATTTT
clone_size: -; d_call: -; j_call: TRBJ2-1; v_call: TRBV2; cdr3_aa: CASSEGGRRYNEQFF; cdr3_nt: TGTGCCAGCAGTGAAGGGGGGCGGCGATACAATGAGCAGTTCTTC
clone_size: -; d_call: TRBD1; j_call: TRBJ2-2; v_call: TRBV24-1; cdr3_aa: CATGFSGTGRAGELFF; cdr3_nt: TGTGCCACCGGGTTCTCGGGGACAGGGAGGGCCGGGGAGCTGTTTTTT
clone_size: few; d_call: -; j_call: TRBJ2-2; v_call: TRBV11-3; cdr3_aa: CASSLSPWGTPNTGELFF; cdr3_nt: TGTGCCAGCAGCTTATCGCCGTGGGGCACTCCGAACACCGGGGAGCTGTTTTTT
clone_size: few; d_call: -; j_call: TRBJ1-3; v_call: TRBV9; cdr3_aa: CASSPRIGPPGNTIYF; cdr3_nt: TGTGCCAGCAGCCCGCGAATAGGGCCCCCAGGAAACACCATATATTTT
clone_size: few; d_call: -; j_call: TRBJ1-5; v_call: TRBV6-6; cdr3_aa: CASRLQEGSNQPQHF; cdr3_nt: TGTGCCAGCAGGCTGCAGGAGGGGAGCAATCAGCCCCAGCATTTT
clone_size: few; d_call: TRBD2; j_call: TRBJ2-1; v_call: TRBV5-1; cdr3_aa: CASSGEGLEQFF; cdr3_nt: TGCGCCAGCAGCGGCGAGGGACTAGAACAGTTCTTC
clone_size: -; d_call: -; j_call: TRBJ2-5; v_call: TRBV3-1; cdr3_aa: CASSQENSQETQYF; cdr3_nt: TGTGCCAGCAGCCAAGAGAACAGCCAAGAGACCCAGTACTTC
clone_size: -; d_call: TRBD2; j_call: TRBJ2-2; v_call: TRBV11-2; cdr3_aa: CASSSSQLAGGLGLFF; cdr3_nt: TGTGCCAGCAGCTCTTCCCAACTAGCGGGAGGGCTGGGGCTGTTTTTT
clone_size: -; d_call: TRBD2; j_call: TRBJ2-1; v_call: TRBV6-2/TRBV6-3; cdr3_aa: CASSYTGGRNEQFF; cdr3_nt: TGTGCCAGCAGTTATACGGGAGGTCGCAATGAGCAGTTCTTC
clone_size: few; d_call: TRBD2; j_call: TRBJ2-5; v_call: TRBV7-3; cdr3_aa: CASSRLAGGLETQYF; cdr3_nt: TGTGCCAGCAGCCGACTAGCGGGAGGGTTAGAGACCCAGTACTTC